This TCR beta chain was captured by sequencing in a study of T cell responses to AZD1222 COVID-19 vaccine (dated by TCRdb to the early 2020s). Some background on the complete study: AZD1222 recipients given second doses at about 4 weeks or at about 12 weeks were pooled, since spike-specific TCR depth and breadth were not found to differ between the two schedules. A total of about 250 trial participants underwent TCR sequencing, of whom 200 to 220 had received two doses of AZD1222 and approximately 26 had received two doses of the MenACWY control vaccine. Trial participants were enrolled by age into 18-55, 56-69 and 70-plus year subgroups, with around 140, 26 and 57 TCR-sequenced participants respectively.

About this clone: Its antigen remains unidentified. No base quality information exists; no much larger clone differs at one position.

The CDR3 regions of human TCRbeta chains were analyzed by immunosequencing. Under the source paper's analysis protocol: Repertoire TCRs were matched against a reference library of SARS-CoV-2-specific TCRs generated with the MIRA antigen-specificity platform. Breadth was defined as the fraction of unique TCRs that were SARS-CoV-2-associated, and depth was defined as the fraction of total T cells that were SARS-CoV-2-associated. Each spike-specific TCR was assigned to its reactive spike region and to a CD4 or CD8 class using the MIRA data. Log10-transformed breadth and depth values were compared by one-way ANOVA with Sidak's multiple comparisons tests. TCRdb obtained this table from immuneACCESS and retained in-frame rearrangements with V and J assigned. These tables miss some clones; where compared with another copy, unresolved V genes account for less than half of the shortfall, and the remainder is unexplained. V, J and clone size are those of that table, while D and trimming were read from the DNA. Counted in this sample were roughly 150,000 clones; roughly nine tenths of them appeared once. Of the sample, 4.5% to 6.5% is held by the ten largest clones.

Study-wide findings and limitations: Conclusions about previously exposed vaccinees are limited, since just six or seven AZD1222 recipients were seropositive for SARS-CoV-2 at baseline. CD4 TCRs associated with the vaccine covered the entire spike protein, and the dominant responses were in regions 160-218 and 743-854. Spike-specific TCR breadth and depth rose significantly after two AZD1222 doses compared with day 0 and with MenACWY recipients. The 56-69-year group was small, and its depth increase did not reach significance, likely because of low power. Participants were mostly white British, with more females than males. The authors suggested clonal diversity may have been underestimated. Because no day 14 peak-response samples were available, the repertoires could be characterized only after the peak T cell response. Reportedly, almost half of the unique spike-specific TCRs recognized epitopes lying outside the regions that are mutated in the B.1.351 and B.1.1.7 variants.

The time point label, as the study defines it: baseline before first vaccination. Vaccinee samples came from UK trials COV001 and COV002, including a single-blind randomized controlled phase 2/3 trial of AZD1222 (ChAdOx1 nCoV-19) in healthy adults. For TCRbeta chain sequencing, PBMC samples from trial participants were taken at day 0 and at day 28 after the second dose. The V end loses 0 bases and the J end loses 0 bases, and a stretch of 5 bases separates them. CDR3 length: 14 amino acids, cysteine to phenylalanine. Only the CDR3 portion is preserved as DNA: 42 bases, with reading frame beginning at the first base. For CDR1 and CDR2, the germline V gene lists SGHRS and YFSETQ.

The chain uses TRBV5-1 and TRBJ2-3; no confident D gene assignment can be made. This material consisted of peripheral blood, taken on day 0 of AZD1222 vaccination. The TCR was taken from an adult in good health. CDR3 region: CASSLVGSTDTQYF. The DNA sequence is as follows: TGCGCCAGCAGCTTGGTCGGGAGCACAGATACGCAGTATTTT. With the portions outside the CDR3 filled from the reference TRBV5-1 and TRBJ2-3 genes, the complete variable region becomes KAGVTQTPRYLIKTRGQQVTLSCSPISGHRSVSWYQQTPGQGLQFLFEYFSETQRNKGNFPGRFSGRQFSNSRSEMNVSTLELGDSALYLCASSLVGSTDTQYFGPGTRLTVL.